The 21 T cell receptor beta chains reported below all come from one sample, sequenced in a study of tumor-infiltrating lymphocytes in localized non-small cell lung cancer. Sequencing used immunoSEQ multiplex PCR; TCRdb keeps in-frame clones, though not all of them. This table has 15,000 to 20,000 clones, around 80% appearing once. Source material: lung tumor tissue. These receptors all stem from a human donor with non-small cell lung cancer.

This clone has only a few counts. The chain carries TRBV28 and TRBJ2-1, with TRBD2 as a possible D gene (5 bases). This CDR3 comprises 15 residues. Germline assignment: CDR1 MDHEN and CDR2 SYDVKM. With 2 bases removed from V and 10 bases from J, the gap between germline ends came to 18 bases. This CDR3 is CASSLLSGPQIEQFF. The CDR3, as DNA: TGTGCCAGCAGTTTACTCAGCGGCCCCCAAATCGAGCAGTTCTTC. The full variable domain, its missing parts supplied by reference TRBV28 and TRBJ2-1, is DVKVTQSSRYLVKRTGEKVFLECVQDMDHENMFWYRQDPGLGLRLIYFSYDVKMKEKGDIPEGYSVSREKKERFSLILESASTNQTSMYLCASSLLSGPQIEQFFGPGTRLTVL.

This clone was found a few times. The rearrangement links TRBV7-3 to TRBJ1-6; D remains unclear. CDR1 is SGHTA and CDR2 is FQGTGA in the germline V gene. V was pared by 5 bases and J by 5 bases, with 10 bases between. This CDR3 is built from 14 residues. In nucleotides, the CDR3 is TGTGCCAGCAGCCCGGGAATCCATAATTCACCCCTCCACTTT. It translates to CASSPGIHNSPLHF.

This sequence joins TRBV5-1 and TRBJ2-1; D is undetermined. Trimming took 0 bases from V and 3 from J, leaving 4 bases between them. Germline V gives CDR1 SGHRS, CDR2 YFSETQ. The CDR3 extends over 13 amino acids. CDR3: CASSLDSYNEQFF. As DNA, the CDR3 is TGCGCCAGCAGCTTGGACAGCTACAATGAGCAGTTCTTC. The variable domain in full, with the rest retrieved from reference TRBV5-1 and TRBJ2-1, is KAGVTQTPRYLIKTRGQQVTLSCSPISGHRSVSWYQQTPGQGLQFLFEYFSETQRNKGNFPGRFSGRQFSNSRSEMNVSTLELGDSALYLCASSLDSYNEQFFGPGTRLTVL.

The V gene is TRBV13, the J gene TRBJ1-2, with 10 bases aligning to TRBD1. Germline CDR1 is PRHDT and CDR2 is FYEKMQ (reference sequence). V lost 4 bases to trimming and J lost 8 bases; unmatched junction nucleotides: 10. The CDR3 totals 15 residues. DNA of the CDR3: TGTGCCAGCAGCTCCTACAGACAGGGGGCTCGAGGCTACACCTTC. Translating it yields CASSSYRQGARGYTF.

V usage is TRBV5-1 and J usage is TRBJ1-6, with D unclear. Germline loops: CDR1 SGHRS, CDR2 YFSETQ. The CDR3 length is 13 residues. The V gene lost 0 bases and the J gene lost 7 bases, with 5 bases spanning the gap. The CDR3 spells CASSLGWNSPLHF. The CDR3 nucleotides are TGCGCCAGCAGCTTGGGGTGGAATTCACCCCTCCACTTT.

The chain combines TRBV15 with TRBJ2-5; D uncertain. V was clipped by 1 base and J by 2 bases, with 11 bases between them. The CDR3 sequence is 15 residues long. Germline values: CDR1 LNHNV, CDR2 YYDKDF (reference sequence). The CDR3 region is CATSRARQLQETQYF. CDR3 DNA: TGTGCCACCAGCAGAGCCCGACAACTACAAGAGACCCAGTACTTC.

The chain has TRBV28 and TRBJ2-6; 8 bases map to TRBD2. The CDR3 is 15 residues long. Germline lookup yields CDR1 MDHEN and CDR2 SYDVKM. The CDR3 is CVTGGASSGANVLTF. CDR3 bases: TGTGTCACCGGGGGGGCCAGCTCTGGGGCCAACGTCCTGACTTTC.

This chain uses TRBV28 with TRBJ2-5; D unresolved. The CDR3 is 13 amino acids. Trimming took off 3 bases at V and 1 base at J, with 6 bases between the two ends. In germline, CDR1 is MDHEN, CDR2 SYDVKM. DNA for the CDR3: TGTGCCAGCAGTTTTGCTGGCCAAGAGACCCAGTACTTC. Residues: CASSFAGQETQYF.

Within the sample, this clone is medium-sized. The V call is TRBV7-9, the J call TRBJ1-4; D unclear. Germline V gives CDR1 SEHNR, CDR2 FQNEAQ (reference sequence). Between the trimmed V and J ends, which lost 1 base and 1 base, there was a span of 7 bases. The CDR3 loop spans 15 amino acids. Written as DNA, the CDR3 is TGTGCCAGCAGCTTAGAGGCGGGAACTAATGAAAAACTGTTTTTT. Translated, it gives CASSLEAGTNEKLFF.

The count of this clone is one. V and J are TRBV23-1 and TRBJ1-4; D gene uncertain. TRBV23-1 is an open reading frame, and its role is uncertain. The CDR3 spans 15 residues. V was cut by 0 bases and J by 7 bases, with 12 bases left in between. The CDR3 sequence is CASSQSPVSGEKLFF. CDR3 sequence (DNA): TGCGCCAGCAGTCAATCCCCCGTCTCGGGTGAAAAACTGTTTTTT.

This clone was recorded only once. V gene TRBV19 combines with J gene TRBJ2-3; 9 bases match TRBD2. The V segment lost 4 bases and the J segment 2 bases; nucleotides outside the gene matches: 13. Germline CDR1 LNHDA, CDR2 SQIVND (reference sequence). CDR3 length: 18 residues. The CDR3: CASSSRLIAGAPTDTQYF. The CDR3 region has the DNA TGTGCCAGTAGTAGCCGACTAATAGCGGGAGCCCCCACAGATACGCAGTATTTT.

The V call is TRBV4-1, the J call TRBJ2-1; D tentatively reads TRBD1 or TRBD2 (6 bases each). The V gene's germline CDR1 is MGHRA and CDR2 YSYEKL. V lost 0 bases to trimming and J lost 6 bases, with 15 bases between them. The CDR3 contains 16 residues. In DNA, the CDR3 is TGCGCCAGCAGCCAAGATCGCACAGGGAGGTCCAATGAGCAGTTCTTC. It specifies CASSQDRTGRSNEQFF.

This chain connects TRBV6-5 to TRBJ2-5, with 11 bases fitting TRBD2. CDR1 and CDR2 (germline): MNHEY, SVGAGI. The ends lost 0 bases at V and 3 bases at J; junction bases unmatched: 3. The CDR3 loop spans 16 amino acids. The CDR3 coding sequence is TGTGCCAGCAGTTACTCCGGGACTAGCGGTGAAGAGACCCAGTACTTC. It yields the protein CASSYSGTSGEETQYF.

Relative to its sample, this clone is medium-sized. V is TRBV6-6 and J is TRBJ2-1; 7 bases are a match to TRBD2. CDR1 is MNHNY, CDR2 SVGAGI, per germline (reference sequence). The CDR3 length is 13 residues. J lost 7 bases, V lost 7 bases, and 7 bases had no gene match. This CDR3 reads CASKGGGKNEQFF. CDR3 nucleotide sequence: TGTGCCAGCAAGGGCGGGGGAAAGAATGAGCAGTTCTTC.

CDR3 loop: CASSHERNEQFF. In DNA, the CDR3 is TGTGCCAGCAGCCACGAACGTAATGAGCAGTTCTTC. This chain joins TRBV11-2 and TRBJ2-1, with D unresolved. This CDR3 has 12 amino acids. Trimming cost V 5 bases and J 7 bases, with 9 bases left between them. CDR1 SGHAT and CDR2 FQNNGV come from the germline V gene.

This clone came up a few times. The rearrangement joins TRBV10-3 to TRBJ1-2, with 7 nucleotides matching TRBD1. CDR3 length: 12 amino acids. V lost 10 bases to trimming and J lost 5 bases; unmatched junction nucleotides: 7. CDR1 is ENHRY, CDR2 SYGVKD, per germline. In DNA, the CDR3 is TGTGCCACAGGGAGACAGGGTTATGGCTACACCTTC. This encodes CATGRQGYGYTF.

A single count supports this clone. V gene TRBV5-6 combines with J gene TRBJ2-3; TRBD2 agrees at 14 bases. CDR1 SGHDT and CDR2 YYEEEE come from the germline V gene. CDR3 length equals 16 residues. V shed 5 bases, J shed 3 bases, and the junction held 5 bases outside the gene matches. The CDR3 sequence: CASRPGLAGATDTQYF. CDR3 DNA sequence: TGTGCCAGCAGACCGGGACTAGCGGGAGCGACAGATACGCAGTATTTT.

The rearrangement links TRBV5-5 to TRBJ2-7; 7 bases are shared with TRBD2. The CDR3 is 14 amino acids. CDR1 and CDR2 from the germline V gene are SGHKS and YYEKEE (reference sequence). V was pared by 7 bases and J by 3 bases, with 10 bases of the junction left unmatched. CDR3 protein: CASASGRGLYEQYF. For the CDR3, the DNA is TGTGCCAGCGCCTCAGGGAGGGGTCTCTACGAGCAGTACTTC. The full variable domain, in which reference TRBV5-5 and TRBJ2-7 provide the parts outside the CDR3, is DAGVTQSPTHLIKTRGQQVTLRCSPISGHKSVSWYQQVLGQGPQFIFQYYEKEERGRGNFPDRFSARQFPNYSSELNVNALLLGDSALYLCASASGRGLYEQYFGPGTRLTVT.

Here the CDR3 reads CAWSADSWNEQFF. The CDR3 DNA follows: TGTGCCTGGAGTGCCGACAGTTGGAATGAGCAGTTCTTC. The V gene is TRBV30, the J gene TRBJ2-1; a weak D match, TRBD1 (5 bases). Germline V lookup: CDR1 GTSNPN, CDR2 SVGIG (reference sequence). This CDR3 has 13 amino acids. The V and J ends lost 1 base and 7 bases respectively, with 11 bases between them.

This chain uses TRBV9 with TRBJ1-2, with 8 bases fitting TRBD1. The CDR3 covers 14 residues. Germline CDR1 is SGDLS and CDR2 is YYNGEE. With V trimmed by 3 bases and J by 6 bases, 7 bases remained unmatched. The CDR3 here is CASSEPGQVHGYTF. The CDR3 region has the DNA TGTGCCAGCAGCGAGCCGGGACAGGTGCATGGCTACACCTTC.

The chain is built from TRBV7-2 and TRBJ2-1, with D hard to call. This CDR3 is built from 15 residues. Germline V gives CDR1 SGHTA, CDR2 FQGNSA. V was pared by 1 base and J by 5 bases, with 12 bases between. The CDR3 nucleotides are TGTGCCAGCAGCTTAGATATGTTGACCCACAATGAGCAGTTCTTC. Translated, it gives CASSLDMLTHNEQFF.